These 25 T cell receptor beta chains originate from one sample sequenced in a study of a mutant IDH1 vaccine in newly diagnosed glioma. Time point specified: week 23, last vaccination. Mutant IDH1 20-mer peptide, at 300 ug, made up each vaccine dose, with topical imiquimod. The table came from immunoSEQ multiplex PCR; TCRdb's copy has only in-frame clones and leaves some out. Of some 29,000 clones listed, around 84% are singletons. No antigens are known for them. The sequencing here drew on PBMCs, taken from a glioma patient whose treatment included an IDH1 peptide vaccine. These receptors were collected from a woman in her twenties or thirties with glioma.

This CDR3 reads CASSRTDTQYF. CDR3 nucleotides: TGTGCCAGCAGCCGCACAGATACGCAGTATTTT. The J gene is TRBJ2-3, the V gene TRBV6-6; no reliable D call. Germline V gene lookup returns CDR1 MNHNY and CDR2 SVGAGI (reference sequence). The CDR3 loop spans 11 amino acids. V was pared by 6 bases and J by 1 base, with 2 bases between.

The chain has TRBV30 and TRBJ1-4, with 7 bases lining up with TRBD1. CDR1 is GTSNPN, CDR2 SVGIG, per germline (reference sequence). Germline trimming cut 2 bases from V and 7 bases from J; bases unmatched to any gene: 4. This CDR3 region has 13 residues. This CDR3 reads CAWSTGEIEKLFF. As DNA, the CDR3 is TGTGCCTGGAGTACAGGGGAAATTGAAAAACTGTTTTTT.

This rearrangement joins TRBV14 to TRBJ1-1; D is perhaps TRBD1 (6 bases). Trimming cost V 2 bases and J 5 bases, with 18 bases left between them. The CDR3 is 16 residues long. CDR1 and CDR2 (germline): SGHDN, FVKESK. The CDR3 DNA sequence: TGTGCCAGCAGCCAAACTACACCAACAGGGAGTACTGAAGCTTTCTTT. As protein: CASSQTTPTGSTEAFF.

The sample holds one count of this clone. The CDR3 loop reads CASAGRQVGGAFF. CDR3 in DNA: TGTGCCAGCGCAGGAAGACAGGTCGGTGGGGCTTTCTTT. The chain links TRBV2 to TRBJ1-1, with a weak D call TRBD1 (6 bases). V was pared by 8 bases and J by 11 bases, with 21 bases between. The length of the CDR3 is 13 residues. Germline-derived CDR1 and CDR2 are SNHLY and FYNNEI. The variable domain in full, completed from reference TRBV2 and TRBJ1-1, reads EPEVTQTPSHQVTQMGQEVILRCVPISNHLYFYWYRQILGQKVEFLVSFYNNEISEKSEIFDDQFSVERPDGSNFTLKIRSTKLEDSAMYFCASAGRQVGGAFFGQGTRLTVV.

The gene calls are TRBV4-3 and TRBJ1-6, with D uncertain. The CDR3 is 15 residues long. In germline, CDR1 is LGHNA, CDR2 YSLEER. Trimming removed 0 bases from V and 6 bases from J, with 9 bases in between. Written as DNA, the CDR3 is TGCGCCAGCAGCCAAGAGACCTCTCTTAATTCACCCCTCCACTTT. Its translation: CASSQETSLNSPLHF.

The J gene is TRBJ2-5, the V gene TRBV5-1, with D unclear. The J call is in doubt because the DNA end fits TRBJ2-7 better. The germline gives CDR1 SGHRS, CDR2 YFSETQ. The CDR3 length is 11 residues. The CDR3 spells CASSLGDEQYF. The CDR3, as DNA: TGCGCCAGCAGCTTGGGGGACGAGCAGTACTTC.

The table lists this clone with a few counts. The chain uses TRBV29-1 and TRBJ2-1; TRBD1 aligns across 11 bases. Germline trimming cut 8 bases from V and 10 bases from J; bases unmatched to any gene: 16. The germline gives CDR1 SQVTM, CDR2 ANQGSEA. This CDR3 is 15 amino acids long. As DNA, the CDR3 is TGCAGCTTGGGAATGGGGACAGGGGGGACTGGGGAGCAGTTCTTC. Protein sequence: CSLGMGTGGTGEQFF.

This clone has a handful of counts. This chain uses TRBV2 with TRBJ2-7, with D possibly matching TRBD1 (6 bases). Germline CDR1 SNHLY, CDR2 FYNNEI. The CDR3 is 15 residues long. V gave up 2 bases and J gave up 4 bases, with 15 bases separating them. The CDR3 region is CASSEKTGRPYEQYF. The CDR3 region has the DNA TGTGCCAGCAGTGAAAAGACAGGCAGACCTTACGAGCAGTACTTC.

The chain joins TRBV27 to TRBJ1-1; D not resolved. The V and J ends lost 6 bases and 1 base respectively, with 3 bases between them. CDR1 and CDR2 from the germline V gene are MNHEY and SMNVEV (reference sequence). The CDR3 contains 11 residues. This CDR3 reads CASRSNTEAFF. The DNA for the CDR3 is TGTGCCAGCAGATCGAACACTGAAGCTTTCTTT.

The sample holds a few counts of this clone. The rearrangement joins TRBV6-5 to TRBJ1-6; 11 nucleotides match TRBD1. CDR3 length: 15 residues. Losses at the gene ends were 8 bases for V and 9 bases for J; bases not matched to a gene: 9. The germline CDR1 and CDR2 sequences are MNHEY and SVGAGI. The CDR3 DNA follows: TGTGCCAGCGGGCCGGGACAGGGGGTGCGTTCACCCCTCCACTTT. Residues: CASGPGQGVRSPLHF.

The rearrangement uses TRBV5-1 and TRBJ1-2, with a tentative D call TRBD1 (5 bases). V lost 0 bases and J 4 bases, leaving 13 bases between the germline ends. Germline values: CDR1 SGHRS, CDR2 YFSETQ. This CDR3 has 15 amino acids. The CDR3 region has the DNA TGCGCCAGCAGCTTGGACCCAGGGCCGGGCTATGGCTACACCTTC. It encodes CASSLDPGPGYGYTF. The whole variable domain, filled in from reference TRBV5-1 and TRBJ1-2, reads KAGVTQTPRYLIKTRGQQVTLSCSPISGHRSVSWYQQTPGQGLQFLFEYFSETQRNKGNFPGRFSGRQFSNSRSEMNVSTLELGDSALYLCASSLDPGPGYGYTFGSGTRLTVV.

The chain uses TRBV2 and TRBJ2-4, with D perhaps TRBD1 or TRBD2 (6 bases each). V was trimmed by 11 bases and J by 0 bases, leaving 11 bases between them. This CDR3 spans 13 amino acids. Germline values: CDR1 SNHLY, CDR2 FYNNEI. The CDR3 here is CAGGPTAKNIQYF. The DNA for the CDR3 is TGTGCCGGGGGGCCTACAGCCAAAAACATTCAGTACTTC.

The rearrangement links TRBV10-3 to TRBJ1-1; D ambiguous. Germline lookup yields CDR1 ENHRY and CDR2 SYGVKD. Trimming took 5 bases from V and 1 from J, leaving 11 bases between them. This CDR3 region has 14 residues. CDR3 region: CAISSGKKNTEAFF. In nucleotides, the CDR3 is TGTGCCATCAGTTCCGGGAAAAAGAACACTGAAGCTTTCTTT.

The chain employs TRBV5-4 and TRBJ1-1; no clear D. CDR1 and CDR2 (germline): SGHNT, YYREEE (reference sequence). The V and J ends lost 2 bases and 6 bases respectively, with 11 bases between them. CDR3 length: 13 residues. The chain's CDR3 is CASSFGSYSEAFF. CDR3 nucleotides: TGTGCCAGCAGCTTCGGCAGTTATTCTGAAGCTTTCTTT.

The chain couples TRBV4-2 to TRBJ2-6; 8 bases are a match to TRBD2. Trimming at V came to 0 bases and at J to 8 bases, leaving 6 bases not matched to a gene. Looked up from germline, CDR1 is LGHNA and CDR2 is YNFKEQ. This CDR3 region has 16 residues. The CDR3 region is CASSQEGRGGTNVLTF. The CDR3 coding sequence is TGTGCCAGCAGCCAAGAAGGACGGGGGGGAACCAACGTCCTGACTTTC.

The genes are TRBV19 and TRBJ1-5, with a weak D call TRBD1 (5 bases). CDR1 and CDR2 (germline): LNHDA, SQIVND (reference sequence). This CDR3 comprises 12 residues. Trimming pared 6 bases from V and 6 bases from J, leaving 9 bases between. The CDR3 here is CASSRAGQPQHF. The CDR3 nucleotides are TGTGCCAGTAGCAGGGCGGGTCAGCCCCAGCATTTT.

This clone was detected once. CDR3 sequence reads: CASSPPDRPKYEQYF. CDR3 bases: TGTGCCAGCAGTCCCCCCGACAGGCCTAAGTACGAGCAGTACTTC. The genes are TRBV27 and TRBJ2-7; possibly TRBD1 for D (6 bases). There are 15 residues in the CDR3. Looked up from germline, CDR1 is MNHEY and CDR2 is SMNVEV (reference sequence). The V end lost 5 bases, the J end lost 4 bases, and 18 bases lay between the germline ends.

This rearrangement joins TRBV18 to TRBJ2-7, with D perhaps TRBD1 (5 bases). Germline V gene data show CDR1 as KGHSH and CDR2 as LQKENI. Trimming took off 3 bases at V and 4 bases at J, with 16 bases between the two ends. CDR3 size: 15 residues. The CDR3 loop reads CASSPGSGWWYEQYF. The DNA of the CDR3 is TGTGCCAGCTCACCCGGATCAGGGTGGTGGTACGAGCAGTACTTC.

This clone was counted ten times or more. J is TRBJ1-2 and V is TRBV19; no clear D gene. CDR1 and CDR2 from the germline V gene are LNHDA and SQIVND (reference sequence). The V end was cut by 0 bases, the J end by 4 bases, with 12 bases between. This CDR3 comprises 15 residues. For the CDR3, the DNA is TGTGCCAGTAGTATAGATGGAAACGGCTTCTATGGCTACACCTTC. It yields the protein CASSIDGNGFYGYTF.

V gene TRBV5-4 combines with J gene TRBJ1-4, with D maybe TRBD1 (5 bases). Trimming removed 4 bases from V and 3 bases from J, with 16 bases in between. The CDR3 sequence is 16 residues long. The V gene's germline CDR1 is SGHNT and CDR2 YYREEE (reference sequence). The CDR3 coding sequence is TGTGCCAGCAGCAACTTCGGCGGGGCAGCTAATGAAAAACTGTTTTTT. Protein: CASSNFGGAANEKLFF.

The V call is TRBV6-5, the J call TRBJ1-2; possibly TRBD1 for D (6 bases). Germline CDR1 and CDR2: MNHEY and SVGAGI. Trimming shortened V by 6 bases and J by 4 bases, and 18 bases separated the two germline ends. The CDR3 has 15 residues. CDR3 sequence: CASSSGTFLFYGYTF. CDR3 sequence (DNA): TGTGCCAGCAGCTCCGGGACATTTCTTTTCTATGGCTACACCTTC.

The rearrangement joins TRBV7-6 to TRBJ2-1; 12 bases are shared with TRBD2. CDR1 and CDR2 from the germline V gene are SGHVS and FNYEAQ. J was trimmed by 8 bases and V by 7 bases; bases with no gene match: 9. The CDR3 has 15 residues. The CDR3 sequence: CASTRLAGDRDEQFF. In DNA, the CDR3 is TGTGCCAGCACCAGACTAGCGGGGGACAGGGATGAGCAGTTCTTC.

This clone was seen a few times. The V gene is TRBV25-1, the J gene TRBJ1-1, with D possibly being TRBD1 (5 bases). The V gene lost 0 bases and the J gene lost 1 base, with 9 bases spanning the gap. CDR3 length equals 15 residues. Germline assignment: CDR1 MGHDK and CDR2 SYGVNS. The CDR3 DNA follows: TGTGCCAGCAGTGAATATGCAGGACAGAACACTGAAGCTTTCTTT. Translation gives CASSEYAGQNTEAFF. Using reference TRBV25-1 and TRBJ1-1 for the parts outside the CDR3, the full variable domain is EADIYQTPRYLVIGTGKKITLECSQTMGHDKMYWYQQDPGMELHLIHYSYGVNSTEKGDLSSESTVSRIRTEHFPLTLESARPSHTSQYLCASSEYAGQNTEAFFGQGTRLTVV.

The genes are TRBV9 and TRBJ1-2, with a possible D match to TRBD1 (6 bases). CDR3 length: 14 amino acids. V shed 3 bases and J shed 3 bases, with 12 bases lying between them. Germline lookup yields CDR1 SGDLS and CDR2 YYNGEE. CDR3 DNA sequence: TGTGCCAGCAGCGCTAGGACAGCTCACTATGGCTACACCTTC. Its protein is CASSARTAHYGYTF.

The V call is TRBV6-5, the J call TRBJ2-7, with D possibly being TRBD2 (6 bases). CDR1 is MNHEY, CDR2 SVGAGI, per germline. The CDR3 totals 15 residues. Trimming stripped 6 bases from V and 2 bases from J, with 17 bases between. This CDR3 reads CASRLHWRGTYEQYF. CDR3 nucleotides: TGTGCCAGCAGGCTCCACTGGCGCGGGACCTACGAGCAGTACTTC.